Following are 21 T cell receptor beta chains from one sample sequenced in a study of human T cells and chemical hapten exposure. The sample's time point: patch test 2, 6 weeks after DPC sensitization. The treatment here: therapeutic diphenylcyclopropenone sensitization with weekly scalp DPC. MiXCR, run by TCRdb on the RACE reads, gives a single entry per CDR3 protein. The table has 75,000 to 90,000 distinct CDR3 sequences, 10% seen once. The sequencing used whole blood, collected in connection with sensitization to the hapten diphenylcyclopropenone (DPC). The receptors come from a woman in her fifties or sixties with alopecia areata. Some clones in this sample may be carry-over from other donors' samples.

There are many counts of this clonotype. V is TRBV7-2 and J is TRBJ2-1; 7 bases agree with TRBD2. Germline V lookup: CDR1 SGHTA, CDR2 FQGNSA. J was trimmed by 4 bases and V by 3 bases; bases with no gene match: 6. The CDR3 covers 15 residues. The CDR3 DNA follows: TGTGCCAGCAGCTTCCAAGCGGGGCCTTACAATGAGCAGTTCTTC. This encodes CASSFQAGPYNEQFF.

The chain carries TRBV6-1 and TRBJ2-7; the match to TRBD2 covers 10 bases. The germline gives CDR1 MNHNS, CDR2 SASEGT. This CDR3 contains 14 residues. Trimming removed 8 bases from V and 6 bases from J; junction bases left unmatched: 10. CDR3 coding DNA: TGTGCCAGCCTGAGACTAGCGGGCCTTGGCGAGCAGTACTTC. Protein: CASLRLAGLGEQYF.

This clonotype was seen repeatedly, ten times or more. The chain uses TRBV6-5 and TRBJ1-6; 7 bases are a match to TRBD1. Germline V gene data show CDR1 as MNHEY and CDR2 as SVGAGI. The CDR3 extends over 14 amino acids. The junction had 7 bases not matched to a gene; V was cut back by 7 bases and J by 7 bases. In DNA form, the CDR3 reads TGTGCCAGCACCTGGGACAGTGGGAATTCACCCCTCCACTTT. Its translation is CASTWDSGNSPLHF.

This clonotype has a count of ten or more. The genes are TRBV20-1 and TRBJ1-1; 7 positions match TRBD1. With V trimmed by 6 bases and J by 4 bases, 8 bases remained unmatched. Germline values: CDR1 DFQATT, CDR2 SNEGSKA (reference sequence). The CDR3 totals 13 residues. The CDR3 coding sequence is TGCAGTGCGGATCAGGGGGGTCGCACTGAAGCTTTCTTT. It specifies CSADQGGRTEAFF.

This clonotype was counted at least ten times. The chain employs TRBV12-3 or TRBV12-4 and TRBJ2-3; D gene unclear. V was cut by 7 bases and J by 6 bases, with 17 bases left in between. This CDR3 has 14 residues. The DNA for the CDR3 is TGTGCCAGCACCGTGGGGTCGCTAAGTGATACGCAGTATTTT. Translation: CASTVGSLSDTQYF.

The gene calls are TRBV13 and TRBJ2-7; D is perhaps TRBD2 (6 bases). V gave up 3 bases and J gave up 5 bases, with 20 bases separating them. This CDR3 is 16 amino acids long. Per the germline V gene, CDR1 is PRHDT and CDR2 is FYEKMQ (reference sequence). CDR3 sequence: CASSFFPRREYDEQYF. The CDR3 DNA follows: TGTGCCAGCAGCTTCTTTCCTCGGCGGGAATACGACGAGCAGTACTTC.

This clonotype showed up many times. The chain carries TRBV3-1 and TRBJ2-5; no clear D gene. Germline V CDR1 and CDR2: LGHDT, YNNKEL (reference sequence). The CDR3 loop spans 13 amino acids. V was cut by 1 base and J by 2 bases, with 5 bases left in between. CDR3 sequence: CASSQAGQETQYF. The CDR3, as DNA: TGTGCCAGCAGCCAAGCCGGGCAAGAGACCCAGTACTTC.

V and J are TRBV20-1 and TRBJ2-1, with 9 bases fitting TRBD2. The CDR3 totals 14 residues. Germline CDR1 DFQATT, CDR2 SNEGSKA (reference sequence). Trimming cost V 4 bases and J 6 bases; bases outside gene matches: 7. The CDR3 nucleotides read TGCAGTGCTATACCGGGACTAGCAAGCAATGAGCAGTTCTTC. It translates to CSAIPGLASNEQFF.

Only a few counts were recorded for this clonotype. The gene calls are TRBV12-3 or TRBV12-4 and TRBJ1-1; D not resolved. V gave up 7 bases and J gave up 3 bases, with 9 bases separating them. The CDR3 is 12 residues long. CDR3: CASNRVDTEAFF. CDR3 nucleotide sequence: TGTGCCAGCAATAGGGTCGACACTGAAGCTTTCTTT.

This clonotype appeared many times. CDR3 DNA: TGTGCCAGCAGGAAGCGGGAACCGGTAGCCAAAAACATTCAGTACTTC. This sequence encodes CASRKREPVAKNIQYF. This rearrangement joins TRBV6-2 or TRBV6-3 to TRBJ2-4; 7 positions agree with TRBD2. The CDR3 extends over 16 amino acids. Unmatched junction bases numbered 8, after V lost 6 bases and J lost 0 bases. Germline values: CDR1 MNHEY, CDR2 SVGEGT.

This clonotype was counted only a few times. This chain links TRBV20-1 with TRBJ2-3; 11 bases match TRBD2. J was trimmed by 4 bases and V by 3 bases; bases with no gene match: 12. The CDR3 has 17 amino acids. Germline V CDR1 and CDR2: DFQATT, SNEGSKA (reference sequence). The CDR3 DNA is TGCAGTGCTAGGGACGCCACTAGCGGGAGTCCGTCAGATACGCAGTATTTT. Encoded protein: CSARDATSGSPSDTQYF.

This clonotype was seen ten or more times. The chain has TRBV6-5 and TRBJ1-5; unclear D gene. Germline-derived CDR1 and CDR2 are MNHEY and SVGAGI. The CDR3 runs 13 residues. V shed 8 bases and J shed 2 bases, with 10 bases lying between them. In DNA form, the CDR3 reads TGTGCCAGCGGGAGGGAAGGCAATCAGCCCCAGCATTTT. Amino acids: CASGREGNQPQHF.

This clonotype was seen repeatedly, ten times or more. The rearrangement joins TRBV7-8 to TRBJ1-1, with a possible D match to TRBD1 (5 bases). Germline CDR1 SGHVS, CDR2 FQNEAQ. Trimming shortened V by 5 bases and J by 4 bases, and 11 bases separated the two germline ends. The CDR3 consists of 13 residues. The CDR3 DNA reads TGTGCCAGCAGCCCCTGGGGGGGCACTGAAGCTTTCTTT. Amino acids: CASSPWGGTEAFF.

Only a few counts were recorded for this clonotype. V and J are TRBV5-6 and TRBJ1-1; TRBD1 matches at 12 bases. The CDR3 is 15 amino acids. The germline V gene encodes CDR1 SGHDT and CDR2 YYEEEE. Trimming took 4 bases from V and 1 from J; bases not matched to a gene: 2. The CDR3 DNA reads TGTGCCAGCAGCGGGACAGGGGGCGAGAACACTGAAGCTTTCTTT. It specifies CASSGTGGENTEAFF.

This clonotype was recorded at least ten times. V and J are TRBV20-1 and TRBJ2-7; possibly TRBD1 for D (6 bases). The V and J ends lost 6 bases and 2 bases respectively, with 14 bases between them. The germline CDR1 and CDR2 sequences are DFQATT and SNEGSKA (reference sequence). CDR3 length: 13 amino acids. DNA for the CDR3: TGCAGTGCGGCTCGGGACACTACCTACGAGCAGTACTTC. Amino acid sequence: CSAARDTTYEQYF.

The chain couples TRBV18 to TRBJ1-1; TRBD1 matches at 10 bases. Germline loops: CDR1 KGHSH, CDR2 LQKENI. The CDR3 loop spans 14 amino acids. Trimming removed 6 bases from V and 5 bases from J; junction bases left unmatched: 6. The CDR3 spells CASSPTGGGTEAFF. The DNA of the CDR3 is TGTGCCAGCTCTCCGACAGGGGGCGGTACTGAAGCTTTCTTT.

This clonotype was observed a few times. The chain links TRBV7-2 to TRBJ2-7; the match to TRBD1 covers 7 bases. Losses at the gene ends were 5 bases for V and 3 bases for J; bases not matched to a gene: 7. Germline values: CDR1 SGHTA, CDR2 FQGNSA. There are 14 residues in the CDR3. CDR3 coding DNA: TGTGCCAGCAGCCCCGGGACAGCGAACTACGAGCAGTACTTC. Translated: CASSPGTANYEQYF.

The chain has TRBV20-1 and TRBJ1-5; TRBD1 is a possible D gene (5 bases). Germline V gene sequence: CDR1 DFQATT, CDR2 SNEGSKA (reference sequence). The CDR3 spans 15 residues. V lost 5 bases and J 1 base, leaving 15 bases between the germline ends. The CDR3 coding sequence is TGCAGTGCTCTCCCCCCCAGGGTCAGCAATCAGCCCCAGCATTTT. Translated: CSALPPRVSNQPQHF.

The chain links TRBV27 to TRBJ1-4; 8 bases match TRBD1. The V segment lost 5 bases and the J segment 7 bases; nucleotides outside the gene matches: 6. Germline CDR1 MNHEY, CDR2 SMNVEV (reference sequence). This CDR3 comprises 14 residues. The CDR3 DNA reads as TGTGCCAGCAGTCCCGACAGGGGCACTGAAAAACTGTTTTTT. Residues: CASSPDRGTEKLFF.

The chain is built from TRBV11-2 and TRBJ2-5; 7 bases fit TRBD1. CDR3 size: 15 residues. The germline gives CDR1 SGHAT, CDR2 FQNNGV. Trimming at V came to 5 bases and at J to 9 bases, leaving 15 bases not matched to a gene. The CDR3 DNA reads TGTGCCAGCAGCCCGAGAAGGACAGGCCTTGCGGCCCAGTACTTC. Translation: CASSPRRTGLAAQYF.

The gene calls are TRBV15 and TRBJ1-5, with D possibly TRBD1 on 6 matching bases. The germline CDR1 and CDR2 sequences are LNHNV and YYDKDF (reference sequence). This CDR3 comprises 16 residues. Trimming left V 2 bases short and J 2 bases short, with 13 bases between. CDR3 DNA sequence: TGTGCCACCAGCAGAACAACAGGGATGGGCAATCAGCCCCAGCATTTT. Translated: CATSRTTGMGNQPQHF.